The 13 T cell receptor beta chains given below trace back to one sample, sequenced in a study of CD8+ T cells in alopecia areata. Described treatment: oral pan-JAK inhibitor, 5-10 mg twice daily. cDNA serving as the sequencing template came from extracted, reverse transcribed RNA. The assay was immunoSEQ multiplex PCR, and TCRdb's table has in-frame clones only and misses some. This sample has about 190,000 clones, with 50% to 60% found just once. Specimen: CD4+ T cells sorted from blood, collected at week 4, from a patient treated with tofacitinib. The receptors originated from a human donor with alopecia areata.

The J gene is TRBJ2-4, the V gene TRBV10-3; TRBD2 matches 10 bases. The V segment lost 2 bases and the J segment 0 bases; nucleotides outside the gene matches: 10. The CDR3 has 19 residues. Germline V gene lookup returns CDR1 ENHRY and CDR2 SYGVKD. The CDR3 here is CAISEPEPSGRLAKNIQYF. The CDR3 nucleotides read TGTGCCATCAGTGAGCCGGAGCCTAGCGGGAGACTAGCCAAAAACATTCAGTACTTC.

The chain couples TRBV4-1 to TRBJ1-2; no firm D call. This CDR3 has 14 amino acids. The germline CDR1 and CDR2 sequences are MGHRA and YSYEKL. Trimming removed 2 bases from V and 2 bases from J, with 9 bases in between. CDR3 DNA: TGCGCCAGCAGCCAATCCCGCAGGAACTATGGCTACACCTTC. Amino acids: CASSQSRRNYGYTF.

The count of this clone is one. J is TRBJ2-7 and V is TRBV29-1; TRBD1 matches at 8 bases. J gave up 7 bases and V 2 bases, and 7 bases lay outside the gene matches. The CDR3 runs 13 residues. Germline CDR1 SQVTM, CDR2 ANQGSEA. CDR3 nucleotides: TGCAGCGTTGAACCGACAGGGGCGGGGGAGCAGTACTTC. This encodes CSVEPTGAGEQYF.

This rearrangement joins TRBV30 to TRBJ1-4; 7 bases fit TRBD1. Trimming cost V 2 bases and J 4 bases; bases outside gene matches: 10. CDR1 GTSNPN and CDR2 SVGIG come from the germline V gene (reference sequence). This CDR3 region has 16 residues. In DNA, the CDR3 is TGTGCCTGGAGTAGGACAGGTGGGGGGTTTAATGAAAAACTGTTTTTT. Protein product: CAWSRTGGGFNEKLFF.

This clone was seen just once. This sequence joins TRBV15 and TRBJ1-2; 7 bases are a match to TRBD1. CDR1 is LNHNV, CDR2 YYDKDF, per germline (reference sequence). This CDR3 has 15 amino acids. Trimming at V came to 5 bases and at J to 3 bases, leaving 9 bases not matched to a gene. The CDR3 spells CATSQGGGADYGYTF. The CDR3 DNA sequence: TGTGCCACCAGCCAGGGAGGGGGCGCCGACTATGGCTACACCTTC.

The genes are TRBV4-1 and TRBJ2-2, with D possibly being TRBD1 (5 bases). The V end was cut by 6 bases, the J end by 7 bases, with 12 bases between. Per germline, CDR1 MGHRA and CDR2 YSYEKL. This CDR3 has 13 amino acids. CDR3 in DNA: TGCGCCAGCAGTCACGGACATAACGGGGAGCTGTTTTTT. Its translation is CASSHGHNGELFF.

The chain has TRBV4-1 and TRBJ1-1; TRBD1 is a possible D gene (5 bases). V was shortened by 5 bases and J by 3 bases, with 16 bases between the two germline ends. Germline loops: CDR1 MGHRA, CDR2 YSYEKL. The CDR3 is 15 amino acids. The CDR3 DNA sequence: TGCGCCAGCAGCGGGCAAGGGGCTAGGGACACTGAAGCTTTCTTT. Encoded protein: CASSGQGARDTEAFF.

CDR3 amino acids: CAWQTGLGEPQHF. For the CDR3, the DNA is TGTGCCTGGCAGACAGGGCTCGGGGAGCCCCAGCATTTT. This chain joins TRBV30 and TRBJ1-5; 7 bases align to TRBD1. In germline, CDR1 is GTSNPN, CDR2 SVGIG (reference sequence). The CDR3 is 13 amino acids. V was clipped by 5 bases and J by 8 bases; unmatched bases: 9. The full variable domain, in which reference TRBV30 and TRBJ1-5 provide the parts outside the CDR3, is SQTIHQWPATLVQPVGSPLSLECTVEGTSNPNLYWYRQAAGRGLQLLFYSVGIGQISSEVPQNLSASRPQDRQFILSSKKLLLSDSGFYLCAWQTGLGEPQHFGDGTRLSIL.

V and J are TRBV29-1 and TRBJ2-7, with no clear D. The V end lost 6 bases, the J end lost 5 bases, and 14 bases lay between the germline ends. The CDR3 extends over 12 amino acids. In germline, CDR1 is SQVTM, CDR2 ANQGSEA. CDR3 nucleotides: TGCAGCGTAGAGCAGGAAGGCCACGAGCAGTACTTC. Its protein product is CSVEQEGHEQYF.

This clone was recorded a few times. The chain carries TRBV29-1 and TRBJ1-1; D not resolved. V dropped 6 bases and J dropped 1 base, with 6 bases sitting between them. This CDR3 has 11 residues. Germline V CDR1 and CDR2: SQVTM, ANQGSEA. The CDR3 spells CSVYTNTEAFF. Here the CDR3 DNA reads TGCAGCGTCTACACGAACACTGAAGCTTTCTTT.

The sample holds a few counts of this clone. This rearrangement joins TRBV6-1 to TRBJ2-3; no clear D gene. CDR1 is MNHNS, CDR2 SASEGT, per germline. Between the trimmed V and J ends, which lost 10 bases and 2 bases, there was a span of 10 bases. CDR3 length equals 12 residues. This CDR3 is CAIKTFTDTQYF. DNA for the CDR3: TGTGCCATCAAGACCTTCACAGATACGCAGTATTTT.

This chain joins TRBV30 and TRBJ2-1; the D is unclear. The germline CDR1 and CDR2 sequences are GTSNPN and SVGIG (reference sequence). This CDR3 is 14 amino acids long. Deletions cut 2 bases from V and 5 bases from J, with 13 bases between. CDR3: CAWSLPRSHNEQFF. CDR3 nucleotides: TGTGCCTGGAGTCTCCCCCGCAGCCACAATGAGCAGTTCTTC. Together with reference TRBV30 and TRBJ2-1, the CDR3 gives the full variable domain: SQTIHQWPATLVQPVGSPLSLECTVEGTSNPNLYWYRQAAGRGLQLLFYSVGIGQISSEVPQNLSASRPQDRQFILSSKKLLLSDSGFYLCAWSLPRSHNEQFFGPGTRLTVL.

The rearrangement uses TRBV15 and TRBJ2-7; D is ambiguous. The CDR3 loop spans 14 amino acids. In germline, CDR1 is LNHNV, CDR2 YYDKDF (reference sequence). Trimming took off 0 bases at V and 0 bases at J, with 6 bases between the two ends. The CDR3 reads CATSRDHLSYEQYF. DNA for the CDR3: TGTGCCACCAGCAGAGATCACCTCTCCTACGAGCAGTACTTC. Complete variable domain (other parts from reference TRBV15 and TRBJ2-7): DAMVIQNPRYQVTQFGKPVTLSCSQTLNHNVMYWYQQKSSQAPKLLFHYYDKDFNNEADTPDNFQSRRPNTSFCFLDIRSPGLGDTAMYLCATSRDHLSYEQYFGPGTRLTVT.